The subject of this entry is one T cell receptor (beta chain). This entry is derived from a study of blood T cell repertoires in COVID-19. Background on the study: COVID-19 samples collected from the United States, Italy and Spain covered acute and convalescent phases. Sources were T cells, B-cell-depleted T cells, or PBMCs; the material itself was cDNA or gDNA.

Original data processing: Quantification of nucleated cells was approximated via reference gene primer amplification. The protocol was immunoSEQ multiplex PCR, while the TCRdb copy is restricted to in-frame clones and leaves out a portion. That table gives V, J and clone size, and the DNA gave D and trimming. The sample yields over 45,000 clones, around 86% seen once. The germline V and J ends were trimmed by 2 bases and 5 bases, with 12 bases remaining between them. CDR1 is LNHDA, CDR2 SQIVND, per germline (reference sequence). The length of the CDR3 is 14 residues. The rearrangement uses TRBV19 and TRBJ2-5; tentatively, D is TRBD1 (5 bases). The receptor was isolated from a man aged 45-60 years with active COVID-19. Source material: peripheral blood. This CDR3 is CASSISAGRETQYF. CDR3 nucleotides: TGTGCCAGTAGTATATCTGCAGGGCGGGAGACCCAGTACTTC.